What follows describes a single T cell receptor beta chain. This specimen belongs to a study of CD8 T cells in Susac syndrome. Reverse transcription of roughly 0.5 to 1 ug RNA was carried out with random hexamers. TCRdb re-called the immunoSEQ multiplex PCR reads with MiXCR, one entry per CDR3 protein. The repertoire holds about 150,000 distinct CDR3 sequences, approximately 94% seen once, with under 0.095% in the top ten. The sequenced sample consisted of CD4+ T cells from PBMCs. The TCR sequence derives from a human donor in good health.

DNA for the CDR3: TGTGCCAGCAAGGGGGCAGCCTCTGGAAACACCATATATTTT. This translates into CASKGAASGNTIYF. The V gene is TRBV28, the J gene TRBJ1-3; 7 bases are a match to TRBD1. The junction had 3 bases not matched to a gene; V was cut back by 7 bases and J by 0 bases. CDR1 is MDHEN and CDR2 is SYDVKM in the germline V gene. This CDR3 region has 14 residues.